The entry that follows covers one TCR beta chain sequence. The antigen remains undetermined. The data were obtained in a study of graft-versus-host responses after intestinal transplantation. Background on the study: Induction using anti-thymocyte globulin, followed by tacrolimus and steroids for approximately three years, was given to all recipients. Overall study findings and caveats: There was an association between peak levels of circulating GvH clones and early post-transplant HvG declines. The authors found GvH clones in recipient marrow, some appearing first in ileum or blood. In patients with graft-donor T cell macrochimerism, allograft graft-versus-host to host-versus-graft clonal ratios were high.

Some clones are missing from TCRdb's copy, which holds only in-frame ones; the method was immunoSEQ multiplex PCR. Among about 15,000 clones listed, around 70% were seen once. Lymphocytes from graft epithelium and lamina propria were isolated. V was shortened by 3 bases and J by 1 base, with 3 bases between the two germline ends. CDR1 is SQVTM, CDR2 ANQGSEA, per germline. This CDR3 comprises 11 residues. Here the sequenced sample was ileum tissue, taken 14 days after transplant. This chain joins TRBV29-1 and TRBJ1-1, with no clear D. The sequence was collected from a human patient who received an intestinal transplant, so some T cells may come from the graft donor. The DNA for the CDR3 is TGCAGCGTTGAGAGGAACACTGAAGCTTTCTTT. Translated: CSVERNTEAFF. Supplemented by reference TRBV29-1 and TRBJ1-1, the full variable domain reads SAVISQKPSRDICQRGTSLTIQCQVDSQVTMMFWYRQQPGQSLTLIATANQGSEATYESGFVIDKFPISRPNLTFSTLTVSNMSPEDSSIYLCSVERNTEAFFGQGTRLTVV.